In this sample, the clone carrying this T cell receptor beta chain turned up a few times. The CDR3 runs to 14 residues. Germline values: CDR1 SGHRS, CDR2 YFSETQ. The V and J ends lost 2 bases and 7 bases respectively, with 15 bases between them. TCRdb re-analysed the 5' RACE reads in MiXCR, keeping a single row per CDR3 protein. The sample consists of some 290,000 distinct CDR3 sequences, 20% of them appearing once. The data were obtained in a study of CD8 T cells in ankylosing spondylitis. The sample consisted of blood, either unsorted or a sorted T cell fraction (not recorded which). The rearrangement uses TRBV5-1 and TRBJ2-5; D may correspond to TRBD1 or TRBD2 (5 bases each). The sequence came from a male donor with ankylosing spondylitis or in good health (not recorded which). DNA of the CDR3: TGCGCCAGCAGCTTTCCGGGACCTCGGGGGACCCAGTACTTC. Amino acid sequence: CASSFPGPRGTQYF. The whole variable domain, remainder taken from reference TRBV5-1 and TRBJ2-5, is KAGVTQTPRYLIKTRGQQVTLSCSPISGHRSVSWYQQTPGQGLQFLFEYFSETQRNKGNFPGRFSGRQFSNSRSEMNVSTLELGDSALYLCASSFPGPRGTQYFGPGTRLLVL.